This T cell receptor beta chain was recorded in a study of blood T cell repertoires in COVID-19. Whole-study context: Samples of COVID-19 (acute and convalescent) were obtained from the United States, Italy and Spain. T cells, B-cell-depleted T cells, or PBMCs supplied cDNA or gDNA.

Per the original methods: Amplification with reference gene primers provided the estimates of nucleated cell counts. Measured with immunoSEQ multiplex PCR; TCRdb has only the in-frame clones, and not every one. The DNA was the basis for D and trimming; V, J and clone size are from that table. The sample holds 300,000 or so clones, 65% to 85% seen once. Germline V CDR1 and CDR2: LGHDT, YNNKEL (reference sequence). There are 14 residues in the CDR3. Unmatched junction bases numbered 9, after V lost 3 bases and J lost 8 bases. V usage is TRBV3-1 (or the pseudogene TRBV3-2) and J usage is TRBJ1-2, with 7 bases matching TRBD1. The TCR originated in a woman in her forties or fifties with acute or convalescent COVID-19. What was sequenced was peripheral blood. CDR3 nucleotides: TGTGCCAGCAGCCAGCGGGACAGCTCGACCGGCTACACCTTC. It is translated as CASSQRDSSTGYTF.